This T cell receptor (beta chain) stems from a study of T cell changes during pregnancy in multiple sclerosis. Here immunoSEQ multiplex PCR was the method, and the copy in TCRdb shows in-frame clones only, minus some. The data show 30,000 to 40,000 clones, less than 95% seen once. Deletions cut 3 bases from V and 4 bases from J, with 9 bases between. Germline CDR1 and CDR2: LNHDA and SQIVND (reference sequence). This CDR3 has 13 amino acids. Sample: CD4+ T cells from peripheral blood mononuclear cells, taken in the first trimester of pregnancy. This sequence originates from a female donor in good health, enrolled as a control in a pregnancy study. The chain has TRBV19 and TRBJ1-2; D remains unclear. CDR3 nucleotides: TGTGCCAGTAGTATTGGGCAGTCCTATGGCTACACCTTC. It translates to CASSIGQSYGYTF.